This TCR beta chain was profiled in a study of Graves' ophthalmopathy and Graves' hyperthyroidism. CDR3 length equals 14 residues. V was clipped by 4 bases and J by 2 bases; unmatched bases: 7. CDR1 SQVTM and CDR2 ANQGSEA come from the germline V gene. Ophthalmopathy-affected donors exhibited moderate-to-severe activity, CAS ≥3, NOSPECS ≥4, and duration under 3 months. A diagnosis was made from clinical symptoms together with serum thyroxine, TRAb, thyroid ultrasound and orbital computed tomography. Scientists amplified the TCR beta CDR3 regions from RNA transcripts. HTBI-primed first-round RT-PCR preceded second-round multiplex PCR. In TCRdb, the multiplex PCR reads were re-called with MiXCR into one record per CDR3 protein. The table has some 750,000 distinct CDR3 sequences, approximately 40% seen once. This clonotype was detected ten times or more.

The sequence was obtained from an adult man with Graves' ophthalmopathy. The rearrangement joins TRBV29-1 to TRBJ2-7, with TRBD1 matching over 8 bases. The sequenced sample consisted of peripheral blood. CDR3 DNA: TGCAGCGTTGGTGACAGGGGCCCACCCTACGAGCAGTACTTC. It codes for CSVGDRGPPYEQYF.